One sample yielded the 13 T cell receptor beta chains listed below, sequenced in a study of identical twins (TCRdb year 2016). Library creation used 5' RACE. The run used an Illumina HiSeq 2000. TCRdb handled the public reads itself, with Q25 trimming in fastp and clone calling in MiXCR, and kept productive beta chains. Identical CDR3 protein sequences are pooled into one entry, listed with their most common genes and DNA. Recorded for this sample are under 900,000 distinct CDR3 sequences; around a sixth of them occurred a single time. Clones ranked in the top ten supply around 13% of the sample. Separately, the same data were catalogued under a study of T cells expressing NK-cell markers.

The sequenced sample consisted of PBMCs. These TCRs come from a woman under 30 in good health.

A word on this clonotype: The conserved closing phenylalanine or tryptophan is absent in this CDR3, likely reflecting a read error. The genes are TRBV3-1 and TRBJ1-1; unclear D gene. This CDR3 is built from 15 residues. V was pared by 3 bases and J by 3 bases, with 14 bases between. CDR1 and CDR2 (germline): LGHDT, YNNKEL (reference sequence). As DNA, the CDR3 is TGTGCCAGCAGCCAGGCCGAATGGGTGCACACTGAAGCTTTCCTT. Its translation is CASSQAEWVHTEAFL.

V gene TRBV4-1 combines with J gene TRBJ2-7, with TRBD1 identical over 7 bases. The V gene end was trimmed by 7 bases and the J gene end by 5 bases; junction bases not matched to a gene: 11. The CDR3 runs to 14 residues. Per the germline V gene, CDR1 is MGHRA and CDR2 is YSYEKL. The CDR3 DNA reads TGCGCCAGCACTACCCCGGGACAGCGTCACGAGCAGTACTTC. It is translated as CASTTPGQRHEQYF.

In this sample, this clonotype turned up a few times. The V and J genes are TRBV7-3 and TRBJ1-2, with D perhaps matching TRBD1 (5 bases). The CDR3 extends over 13 amino acids. V was trimmed by 5 bases and J by 6 bases, leaving 13 bases between them. Per the germline V gene, CDR1 is SGHTA and CDR2 is FQGTGA. The chain's CDR3 is CASSPGGDHGYTF. The DNA of the CDR3 is TGTGCCAGCAGCCCGGGGGGGGATCATGGCTACACCTTC. Variable domain in full (rest from reference TRBV7-3 and TRBJ1-2): GAGVSQTPSNKVTEKGKYVELRCDPISGHTALYWYRQSLGQGPEFLIYFQGTGAADDSGLPNDRFFAVRPEGSVSTLKIQRTERGDSAVYLCASSPGGDHGYTFGSGTRLTVV.

This clonotype has only a few counts. V gene TRBV10-2 combines with J gene TRBJ2-1; a possible D gene is TRBD2 (5 bases). With 7 bases removed from V and 4 bases from J, the gap between germline ends came to 11 bases. Germline values: CDR1 WSHSY, CDR2 SAAADI. The CDR3 loop spans 13 amino acids. The chain's CDR3 is CASTASRYNEQFF. CDR3 bases: TGCGCCAGCACAGCTAGCCGTTACAATGAGCAGTTCTTC.

The sample holds a few counts of this clonotype. The CDR3 protein is CASFDRDKINYEQYF. In DNA, the CDR3 is TGTGCCAGCTTTGATAGGGACAAAATCAACTACGAGCAGTACTTC. The V call is TRBV6-1, the J call TRBJ2-7; weak D call: TRBD1 (6 bases). Germline CDR1 and CDR2: MNHNS and SASEGT. The CDR3 extends over 15 amino acids. V lost 8 bases, J lost 3 bases, and 20 bases lay in between.

This clonotype was seen more than once but under ten times. The chain employs TRBV28 and TRBJ2-7; D perhaps matches TRBD2 (5 bases). V shed 2 bases and J shed 2 bases, with 10 bases lying between them. The CDR3 is made up of 14 amino acids. Germline assignment: CDR1 MDHEN and CDR2 SYDVKM. The CDR3 nucleotides read TGTGCCAGCAGTTTAAACGGGATTCCCTACGAGCAGTACTTC. This translates into CASSLNGIPYEQYF.

The CDR3 nucleotides are TGTGCCAGCAGCTCGACAACCGGAGGAAACACCATATATTTT. Amino acids: CASSSTTGGNTIYF. The genes are TRBV5-5 and TRBJ1-3; D gene uncertain. There are 14 residues in the CDR3. V gave up 3 bases and J gave up 4 bases, with 11 bases separating them. Per germline, CDR1 SGHKS and CDR2 YYEKEE (reference sequence).

This clonotype has just a few counts. V usage is TRBV12-3 or TRBV12-4 and J usage is TRBJ1-1, with a possible D match to TRBD1 (5 bases). V lost 1 base and J 2 bases, leaving 14 bases between the germline ends. The CDR3 length is 16 residues. CDR3 protein: CASSLGFGTANTEAFF. The CDR3 nucleotides are TGTGCCAGCAGTTTAGGTTTCGGGACTGCTAACACTGAAGCTTTCTTT.

The chain has TRBV6-1 and TRBJ2-7; 7 bases are shared with TRBD1. Germline assignment: CDR1 MNHNS and CDR2 SASEGT. The CDR3 spans 15 residues. The J segment lost 3 bases and the V segment lost 1 base, leaving 6 bases of the junction unmatched. CDR3 bases: TGTGCCAGCAGTGAAGTAGGACAGGCCCACTACGAGCAGTACTTC. It yields the protein CASSEVGQAHYEQYF.

A remark on this clonotype: Germline and junction disagree at one end, which may indicate a read error. V is TRBV12-3 or TRBV12-4 and J is TRBJ2-3, with 13 bases matching TRBD2. The CDR3 contains 13 residues. The chain's CDR3 is CASSQTSGRKSAF. CDR3 bases: TGTGCCAGCAGTCAGACTAGCGGGAGGAAGAGTGCCTTT.

V and J are TRBV7-6 and TRBJ2-7; 7 bases are a match to TRBD2. V lost 1 base, J lost 5 bases, and 5 bases stayed unmatched. CDR1 is SGHVS, CDR2 FNYEAQ, per germline. The CDR3 consists of 14 residues. The DNA for the CDR3 is TGTGCCAGCAGCTTAGTGGTAGCGGGTGACGAGCAGTACTTC. It specifies CASSLVVAGDEQYF.

This clonotype has just a few counts. The V call is TRBV10-3, the J call TRBJ1-6; TRBD1 matches at 8 bases. Germline V gene sequence: CDR1 ENHRY, CDR2 SYGVKD. This CDR3 contains 14 residues. J was trimmed by 6 bases and V by 6 bases; bases with no gene match: 4. The chain's CDR3 is CAIRSGGANSPLHF. In DNA, the CDR3 is TGTGCCATCAGGTCAGGGGGCGCTAATTCACCCCTCCACTTT.

This clonotype showed up just a few times. This CDR3 reads CASSSYYYGYTF. The CDR3 DNA reads as TGTGCCAGCAGTTCCTACTACTATGGCTACACCTTC. The rearrangement joins TRBV2 to TRBJ1-2; no reliable D call. Germline CDR1 SNHLY, CDR2 FYNNEI. The germline V and J ends were trimmed by 5 bases and 3 bases, with 7 bases remaining between them. This CDR3 comprises 12 residues.